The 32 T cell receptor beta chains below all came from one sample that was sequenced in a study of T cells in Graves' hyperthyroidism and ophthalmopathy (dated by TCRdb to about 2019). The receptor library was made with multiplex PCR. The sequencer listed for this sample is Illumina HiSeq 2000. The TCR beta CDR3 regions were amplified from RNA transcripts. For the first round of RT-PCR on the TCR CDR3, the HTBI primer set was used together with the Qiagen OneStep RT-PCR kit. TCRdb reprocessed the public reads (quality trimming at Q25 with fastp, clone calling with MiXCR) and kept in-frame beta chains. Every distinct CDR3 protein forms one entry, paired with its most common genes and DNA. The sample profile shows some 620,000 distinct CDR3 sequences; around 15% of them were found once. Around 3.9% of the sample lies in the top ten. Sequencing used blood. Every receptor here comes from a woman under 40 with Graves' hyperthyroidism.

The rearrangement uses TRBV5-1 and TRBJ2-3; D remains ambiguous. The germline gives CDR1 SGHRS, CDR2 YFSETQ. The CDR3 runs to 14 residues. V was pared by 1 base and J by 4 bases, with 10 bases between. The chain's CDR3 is CASSLFVAADTQYF. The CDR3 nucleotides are TGCGCCAGCAGCTTGTTTGTCGCCGCAGATACGCAGTATTTT.

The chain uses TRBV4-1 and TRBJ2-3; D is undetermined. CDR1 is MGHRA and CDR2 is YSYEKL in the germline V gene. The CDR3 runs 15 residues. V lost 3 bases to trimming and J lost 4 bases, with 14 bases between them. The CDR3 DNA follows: TGCGCCAGCAGCCAGAGGACCGATGAGTCAGATACGCAGTATTTT. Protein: CASSQRTDESDTQYF.

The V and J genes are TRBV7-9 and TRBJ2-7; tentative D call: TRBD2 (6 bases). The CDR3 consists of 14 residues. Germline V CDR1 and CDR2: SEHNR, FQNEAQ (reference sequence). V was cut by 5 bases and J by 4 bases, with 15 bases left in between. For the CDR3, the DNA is TGTGCCAGCAGCCTTGCCCCGGGACTTTACGAGCAGTACTTC. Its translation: CASSLAPGLYEQYF.

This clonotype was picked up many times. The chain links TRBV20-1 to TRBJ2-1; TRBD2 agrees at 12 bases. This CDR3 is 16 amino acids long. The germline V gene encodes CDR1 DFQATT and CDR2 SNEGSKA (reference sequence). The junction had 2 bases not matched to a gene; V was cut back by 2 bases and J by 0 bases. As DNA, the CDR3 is TGCAGTGCTAGACTAGCGGGAGGGAGCTCCTACAATGAGCAGTTCTTC. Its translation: CSARLAGGSSYNEQFF.

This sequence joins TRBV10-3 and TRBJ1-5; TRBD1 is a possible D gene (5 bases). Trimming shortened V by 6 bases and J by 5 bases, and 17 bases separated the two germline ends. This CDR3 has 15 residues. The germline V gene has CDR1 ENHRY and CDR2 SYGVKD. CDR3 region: CAISWDGTLHQPQHF. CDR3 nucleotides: TGTGCCATCAGCTGGGACGGAACCCTCCATCAGCCCCAGCATTTT.

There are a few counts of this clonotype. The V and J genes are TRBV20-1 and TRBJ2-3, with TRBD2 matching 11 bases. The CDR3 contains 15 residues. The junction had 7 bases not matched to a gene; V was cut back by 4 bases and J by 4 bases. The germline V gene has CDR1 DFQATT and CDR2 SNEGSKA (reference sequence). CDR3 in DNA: TGCAGTGCTACAAAGACTAGCGGGGTTTCAGATACGCAGTATTTT. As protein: CSATKTSGVSDTQYF.

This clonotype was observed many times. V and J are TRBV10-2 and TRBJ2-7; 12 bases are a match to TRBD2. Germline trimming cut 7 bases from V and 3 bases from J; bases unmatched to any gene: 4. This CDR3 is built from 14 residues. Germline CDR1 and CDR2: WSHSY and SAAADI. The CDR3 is CASNLLAGGYEQYF. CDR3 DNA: TGCGCCAGCAACTTACTAGCGGGAGGCTACGAGCAGTACTTC.

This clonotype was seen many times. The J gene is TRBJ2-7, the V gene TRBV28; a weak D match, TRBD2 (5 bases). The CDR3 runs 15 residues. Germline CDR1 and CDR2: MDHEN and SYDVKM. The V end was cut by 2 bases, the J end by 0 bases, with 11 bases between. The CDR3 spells CASSLLGETSYEQYF. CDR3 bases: TGTGCCAGCAGTTTACTCGGGGAAACCTCCTACGAGCAGTACTTC. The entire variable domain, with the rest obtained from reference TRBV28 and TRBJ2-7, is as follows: DVKVTQSSRYLVKRTGEKVFLECVQDMDHENMFWYRQDPGLGLRLIYFSYDVKMKEKGDIPEGYSVSREKKERFSLILESASTNQTSMYLCASSLLGETSYEQYFGPGTRLTVT.

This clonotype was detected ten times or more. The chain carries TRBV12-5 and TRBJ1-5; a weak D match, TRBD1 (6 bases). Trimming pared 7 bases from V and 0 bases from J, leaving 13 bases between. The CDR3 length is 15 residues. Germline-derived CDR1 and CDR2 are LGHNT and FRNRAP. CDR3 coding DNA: TGTGCTAGTGAGACAGGCGCTGGTAGCAATCAGCCCCAGCATTTT. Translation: CASETGAGSNQPQHF.

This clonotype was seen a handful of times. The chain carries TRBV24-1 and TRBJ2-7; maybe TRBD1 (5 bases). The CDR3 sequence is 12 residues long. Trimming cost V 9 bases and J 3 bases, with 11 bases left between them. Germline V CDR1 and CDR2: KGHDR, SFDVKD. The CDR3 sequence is CATSAGNYEQYF. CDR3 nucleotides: TGTGCCACCTCCGCAGGGAACTACGAGCAGTACTTC.

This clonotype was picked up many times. CDR3 loop: CATSGRRVPGLAGGTDTQYF. The DNA of the CDR3 is TGTGCCACCAGTGGAAGAAGGGTACCGGGACTAGCGGGAGGAACAGATACGCAGTATTTT. The chain recombines TRBV24-1 with TRBJ2-3; 15 bases fit TRBD2. V trimming: 5 bases; J trimming: 3 bases; junction bases outside the gene matches: 14. Germline V CDR1 and CDR2: KGHDR, SFDVKD. CDR3 length equals 20 residues.

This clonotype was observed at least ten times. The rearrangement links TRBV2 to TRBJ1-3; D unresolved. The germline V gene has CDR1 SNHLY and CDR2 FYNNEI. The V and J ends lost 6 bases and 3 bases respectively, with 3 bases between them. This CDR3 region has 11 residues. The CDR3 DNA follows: TGTGCCAGCAGCTTTGGAAACACCATATATTTT. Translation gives CASSFGNTIYF.

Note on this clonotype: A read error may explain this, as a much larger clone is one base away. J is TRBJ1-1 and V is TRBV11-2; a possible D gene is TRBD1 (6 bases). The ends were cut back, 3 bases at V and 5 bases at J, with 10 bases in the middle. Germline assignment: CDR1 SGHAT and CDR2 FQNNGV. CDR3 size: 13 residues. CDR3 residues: CASSFGGPTEAFF. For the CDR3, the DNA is TGTGCCAGCAGCTTTGGGGGGCCTACTGAAGCTTTCTTT.

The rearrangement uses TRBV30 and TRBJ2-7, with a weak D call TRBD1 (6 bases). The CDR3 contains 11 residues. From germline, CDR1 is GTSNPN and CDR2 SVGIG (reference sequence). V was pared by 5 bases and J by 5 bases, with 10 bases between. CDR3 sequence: CAWGGRDEQYF. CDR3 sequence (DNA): TGTGCCTGGGGGGGCAGGGACGAGCAGTACTTC.

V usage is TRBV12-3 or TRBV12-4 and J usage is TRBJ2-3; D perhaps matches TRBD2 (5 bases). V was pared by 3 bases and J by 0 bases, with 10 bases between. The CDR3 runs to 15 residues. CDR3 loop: CASSLAGASTDTQYF. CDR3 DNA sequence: TGTGCCAGCAGTTTGGCGGGTGCTAGCACAGATACGCAGTATTTT.

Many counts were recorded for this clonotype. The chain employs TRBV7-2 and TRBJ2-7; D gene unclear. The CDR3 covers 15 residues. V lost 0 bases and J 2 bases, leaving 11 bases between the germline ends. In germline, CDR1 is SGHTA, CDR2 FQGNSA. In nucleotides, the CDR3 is TGTGCCAGCAGCTTAGCGCTTAGATCAGCCTACGAGCAGTACTTC. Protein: CASSLALRSAYEQYF.

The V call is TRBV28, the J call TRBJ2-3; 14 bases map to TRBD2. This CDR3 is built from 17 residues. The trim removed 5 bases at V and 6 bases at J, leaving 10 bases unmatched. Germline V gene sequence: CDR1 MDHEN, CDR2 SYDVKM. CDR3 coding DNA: TGTGCCAGCAGTCCCGGGACTAGCGGGAGCATTTGGGATACGCAGTATTTT. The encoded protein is CASSPGTSGSIWDTQYF.

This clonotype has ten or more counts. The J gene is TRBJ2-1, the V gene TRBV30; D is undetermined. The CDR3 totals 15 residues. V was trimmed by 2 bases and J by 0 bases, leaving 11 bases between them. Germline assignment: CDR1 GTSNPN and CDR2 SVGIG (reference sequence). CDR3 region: CAWSLSFSSYNEQFF. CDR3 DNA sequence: TGTGCCTGGAGTCTGTCCTTCAGCTCCTACAATGAGCAGTTCTTC.

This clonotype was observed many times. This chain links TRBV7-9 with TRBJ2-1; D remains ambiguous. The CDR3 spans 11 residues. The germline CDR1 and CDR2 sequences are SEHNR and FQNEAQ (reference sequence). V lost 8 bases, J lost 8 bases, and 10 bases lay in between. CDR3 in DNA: TGTGCCAGCGATCAGTTTGATGAGCAGTTCTTC. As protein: CASDQFDEQFF. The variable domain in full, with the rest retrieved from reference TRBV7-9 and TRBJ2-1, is DTGVSQNPRHKITKRGQNVTFRCDPISEHNRLYWYRQTLGQGPEFLTYFQNEAQLEKSRLLSDRFSAERPKGSFSTLEIQRTEQGDSAMYLCASDQFDEQFFGPGTRLTVL.

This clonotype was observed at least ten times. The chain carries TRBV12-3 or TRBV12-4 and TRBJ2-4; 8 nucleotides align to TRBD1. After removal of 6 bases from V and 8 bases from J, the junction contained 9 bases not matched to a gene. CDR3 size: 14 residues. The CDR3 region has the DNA TGTGCCAGCAGCCCGGGACAGGTTGGGGACATTCAGTACTTC. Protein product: CASSPGQVGDIQYF.

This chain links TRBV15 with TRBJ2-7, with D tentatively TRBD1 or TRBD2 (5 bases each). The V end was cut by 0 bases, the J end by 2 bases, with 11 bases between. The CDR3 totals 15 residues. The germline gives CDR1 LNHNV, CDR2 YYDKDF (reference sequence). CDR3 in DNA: TGTGCCACCAGCAGAGATCATGGGGGAACCTACGAGCAGTACTTC. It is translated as CATSRDHGGTYEQYF.

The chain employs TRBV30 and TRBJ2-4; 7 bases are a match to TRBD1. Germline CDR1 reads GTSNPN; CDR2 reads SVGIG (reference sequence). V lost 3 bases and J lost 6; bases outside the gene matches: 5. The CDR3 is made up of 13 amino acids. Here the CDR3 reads CAWSGTALNIQYF. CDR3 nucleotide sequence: TGTGCCTGGAGCGGGACAGCGTTAAACATTCAGTACTTC.

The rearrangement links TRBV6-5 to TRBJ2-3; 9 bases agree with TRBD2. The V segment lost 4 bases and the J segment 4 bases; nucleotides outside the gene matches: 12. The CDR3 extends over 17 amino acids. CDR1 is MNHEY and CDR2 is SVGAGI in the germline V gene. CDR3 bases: TGTGCCAGCAGTTCCGTCCTCGGGGCGGGAGGGGCAGATACGCAGTATTTT. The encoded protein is CASSSVLGAGGADTQYF.

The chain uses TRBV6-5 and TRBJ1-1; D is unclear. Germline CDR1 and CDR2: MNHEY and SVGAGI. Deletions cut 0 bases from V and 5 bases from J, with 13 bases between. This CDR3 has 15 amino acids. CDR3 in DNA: TGTGCCAGCAGTTACTCCCGTTGGGGATTTACTGAAGCTTTCTTT. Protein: CASSYSRWGFTEAFF.

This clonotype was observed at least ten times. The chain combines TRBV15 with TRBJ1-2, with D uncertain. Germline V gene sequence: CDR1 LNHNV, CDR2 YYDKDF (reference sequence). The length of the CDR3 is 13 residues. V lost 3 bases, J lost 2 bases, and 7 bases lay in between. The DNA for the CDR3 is TGTGCCACCAGCAGGCAGGAAAACTATGGCTACACCTTC. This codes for CATSRQENYGYTF.

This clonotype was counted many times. The CDR3 region has the DNA TGCAGTGCTAGAAGTCTAGGATGGGAGACCCAGTACTTC. Its translation is CSARSLGWETQYF. The rearrangement uses TRBV20-1 and TRBJ2-5, with D unclear. Germline lookup yields CDR1 DFQATT and CDR2 SNEGSKA (reference sequence). V was pared by 2 bases and J by 5 bases, with 12 bases between. There are 13 residues in the CDR3.

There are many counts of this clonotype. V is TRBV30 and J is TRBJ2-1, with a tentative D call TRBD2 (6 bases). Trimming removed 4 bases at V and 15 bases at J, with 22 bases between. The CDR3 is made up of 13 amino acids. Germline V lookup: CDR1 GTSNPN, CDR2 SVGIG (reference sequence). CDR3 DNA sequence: TGTGCCTGGATGCCTCCGGGACTTAGTCCTCCGTTCTTC. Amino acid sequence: CAWMPPGLSPPFF.

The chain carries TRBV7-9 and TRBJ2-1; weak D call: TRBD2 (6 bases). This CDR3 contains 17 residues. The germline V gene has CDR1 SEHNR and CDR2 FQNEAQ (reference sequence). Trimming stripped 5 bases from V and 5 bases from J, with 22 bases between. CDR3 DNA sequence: TGTGCCAGCAGCCCCTACAGCCGGGACTGGGACGACAATGAGCAGTTCTTC. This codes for CASSPYSRDWDDNEQFF.

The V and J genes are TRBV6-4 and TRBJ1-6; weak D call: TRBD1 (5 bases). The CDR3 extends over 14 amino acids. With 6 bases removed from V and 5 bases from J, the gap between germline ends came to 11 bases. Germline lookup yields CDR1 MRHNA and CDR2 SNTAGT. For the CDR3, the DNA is TGTGCCAGCAGGGGAGACAGCGATAATTCACCCCTCCACTTT. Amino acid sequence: CASRGDSDNSPLHF.

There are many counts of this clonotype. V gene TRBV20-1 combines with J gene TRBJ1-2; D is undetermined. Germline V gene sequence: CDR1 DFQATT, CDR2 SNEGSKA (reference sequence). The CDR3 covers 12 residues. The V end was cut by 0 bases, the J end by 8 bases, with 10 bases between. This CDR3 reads CSAREGQRGYTF. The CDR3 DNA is TGCAGTGCTAGAGAAGGGCAGAGGGGCTACACCTTC.

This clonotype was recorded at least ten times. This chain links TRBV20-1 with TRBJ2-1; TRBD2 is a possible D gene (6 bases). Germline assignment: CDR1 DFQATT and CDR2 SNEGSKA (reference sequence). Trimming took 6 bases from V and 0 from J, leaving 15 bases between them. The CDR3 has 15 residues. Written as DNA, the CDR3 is TGCAGTGCGTGGGGGGTCGGGAGCTCCTACAATGAGCAGTTCTTC. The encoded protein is CSAWGVGSSYNEQFF.

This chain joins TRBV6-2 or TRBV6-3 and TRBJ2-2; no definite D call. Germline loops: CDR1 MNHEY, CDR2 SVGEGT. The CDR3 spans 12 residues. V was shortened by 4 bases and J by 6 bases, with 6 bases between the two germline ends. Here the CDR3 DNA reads TGTGCCAGCAGTTTTGAATCCGGGGAGCTGTTTTTT. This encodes CASSFESGELFF.